The rows below give T cell receptor beta chains drawn from one sample of a study of cytomegalovirus exposure and HLA in healthy donors. Produced via immunoSEQ multiplex PCR; TCRdb's table is partial and in-frame only. The table includes 110,000 to 150,000 clones, approximately 80% detected once. The source material was PBMCs. These receptors were obtained from a male donor in good health and CMV-seronegative. The CDR3 runs from the conserved cysteine through the conserved F or W. The order of the fields is J gene, V gene, clone size, D gene, CDR3 protein, CDR3 DNA. A D gene is named only where the DNA matches it firmly. Where a row states a size, it is once, few, many or the class of an expanded clone; other rows omit it.

j_gene: TRBJ2-7; v_gene: TRBV7-2; abundance: -; d_gene: TRBD2; CDR3aa: CASSAGVGFSYEQYF; CDR3nt: TGTGCCAGCAGCGCGGGGGTCGGGTTCTCCTACGAGCAGTACTTC
j_gene: TRBJ2-1; v_gene: TRBV5-4; abundance: -; d_gene: -; CDR3aa: CASSPTPRSSYNEQFF; CDR3nt: TGTGCCAGCAGTCCAACCCCCCGGAGCTCCTACAATGAGCAGTTCTTC
j_gene: TRBJ1-5; v_gene: TRBV29-1; abundance: -; d_gene: TRBD1; CDR3aa: CSVGTGNQPQHF; CDR3nt: TGCAGCGTTGGGACAGGGAACCAGCCCCAGCATTTT
j_gene: TRBJ2-7; v_gene: TRBV19; abundance: -; d_gene: -; CDR3aa: CASSIDTGVSNTYEQYF; CDR3nt: TGTGCCAGTAGTATAGATACCGGGGTCAGTAATACCTACGAGCAGTACTTC
j_gene: TRBJ2-1; v_gene: TRBV12-5; abundance: -; d_gene: -; CDR3aa: CASGLQGSSYNEQFF; CDR3nt: TGTGCTAGTGGCCTACAGGGAAGCTCCTACAATGAGCAGTTCTTC
j_gene: TRBJ2-2; v_gene: TRBV6-6; abundance: few; d_gene: TRBD1; CDR3aa: CASSSTGGTGELFF; CDR3nt: TGTGCCAGCAGTTCTACAGGGGGCACCGGGGAGCTGTTTTTT
j_gene: TRBJ2-3; v_gene: TRBV9; abundance: once; d_gene: -; CDR3aa: CASSGTSPTDTQYF; CDR3nt: TGTGCCAGCAGCGGCACTAGCCCCACAGATACGCAGTATTTT
j_gene: TRBJ2-7; v_gene: TRBV6-1; abundance: -; d_gene: -; CDR3aa: CASSERSYEQYF; CDR3nt: TGTGCCAGCAGTGAACGTAGCTACGAGCAGTACTTC
j_gene: TRBJ2-7; v_gene: TRBV11-1; abundance: few; d_gene: -; CDR3aa: CASSFDGSDYEQYF; CDR3nt: TGTGCCAGCAGCTTTGACGGGAGCGACTACGAGCAGTACTTC
j_gene: TRBJ1-1; v_gene: TRBV10-1; abundance: -; d_gene: TRBD1; CDR3aa: CASSGQGATEAFF; CDR3nt: TGCGCCAGCAGTGGGCAGGGGGCGACTGAAGCTTTCTTT
j_gene: TRBJ1-1; v_gene: TRBV7-2; abundance: -; d_gene: -; CDR3aa: CASSLRRAMNTEAFF; CDR3nt: TGTGCCAGCAGCTTACGGAGAGCCATGAACACTGAAGCTTTCTTT
j_gene: TRBJ2-5; v_gene: TRBV19; abundance: -; d_gene: TRBD2; CDR3aa: CASSTPGTSGDQETQYF; CDR3nt: TGTGCCAGTAGTACCCCAGGAACTAGCGGGGACCAAGAGACCCAGTACTTC
j_gene: TRBJ2-7; v_gene: TRBV7-9; abundance: few; d_gene: TRBD1; CDR3aa: CASSLRQGGPYEQYF; CDR3nt: TGTGCCAGCAGCCTTAGACAGGGGGGGCCCTACGAGCAGTACTTC
j_gene: TRBJ2-2; v_gene: TRBV7-2; abundance: few; d_gene: TRBD2; CDR3aa: CASSFRTSGGAFTGELFF; CDR3nt: TGTGCCAGCAGCTTTAGGACTAGCGGGGGGGCATTCACCGGGGAGCTGTTTTTT
j_gene: TRBJ2-6; v_gene: TRBV7-9; abundance: -; d_gene: -; CDR3aa: CSTRQSGANVLTF; CDR3nt: TGTTCCACCCGACAATCTGGGGCCAACGTCCTGACTTTC
j_gene: TRBJ2-5; v_gene: TRBV6-5; abundance: -; d_gene: -; CDR3aa: CASSYSWQSETQYF; CDR3nt: TGTGCCAGCAGTTACTCTTGGCAGTCAGAGACCCAGTACTTC
j_gene: TRBJ2-2; v_gene: TRBV7-9; abundance: -; d_gene: -; CDR3aa: CASSLKAGLADTGELFF; CDR3nt: TGTGCCAGCAGCTTAAAAGCGGGTCTAGCTGACACCGGGGAGCTGTTTTTT
j_gene: TRBJ2-2; v_gene: TRBV11-3; abundance: -; d_gene: -; CDR3aa: CASSFLGANTGELFF; CDR3nt: TGTGCCAGCAGCTTTTTGGGGGCCAACACCGGGGAGCTGTTTTTT
j_gene: TRBJ2-7; v_gene: TRBV13; abundance: -; d_gene: TRBD1; CDR3aa: CASSLVSQGADEQYF; CDR3nt: TGTGCCAGCAGCTTAGTAAGCCAGGGGGCGGACGAGCAGTACTTC
j_gene: TRBJ2-5; v_gene: TRBV29-1; abundance: once; d_gene: -; CDR3aa: CSVLTGGETQYF; CDR3nt: TGCAGCGTTTTAACGGGTGGGGAGACCCAGTACTTC
j_gene: TRBJ1-5; v_gene: TRBV10-2; abundance: -; d_gene: -; CDR3aa: CASSETFVRPQHF; CDR3nt: TGCGCCAGCAGTGAGACTTTTGTAAGGCCCCAGCATTTT
j_gene: TRBJ1-1; v_gene: TRBV7-8; abundance: -; d_gene: -; CDR3aa: CASSPQGLGINTEAFF; CDR3nt: TGTGCCAGCAGCCCTCAGGGATTAGGGATAAACACTGAAGCTTTCTTT
j_gene: TRBJ2-2; v_gene: TRBV25-1; abundance: -; d_gene: -; CDR3aa: CASSEIGGTGELFF; CDR3nt: TGTGCCAGCAGTGAAATCGGTGGTACCGGGGAGCTGTTTTTT
j_gene: TRBJ2-4; v_gene: TRBV18; abundance: -; d_gene: -; CDR3aa: CASSDSIEGIQYF; CDR3nt: TGTGCCAGCTCAGACTCAATAGAGGGCATTCAGTACTTC
j_gene: TRBJ2-5; v_gene: TRBV15; abundance: -; d_gene: -; CDR3aa: CATSRGGGGQETQYF; CDR3nt: TGTGCCACCAGCAGAGGTGGGGGAGGCCAAGAGACCCAGTACTTC
j_gene: TRBJ1-5; v_gene: TRBV5-3; abundance: -; d_gene: TRBD1; CDR3aa: CARRGGTDSNQPQHF; CDR3nt: TGTGCCAGAAGGGGCGGGACAGATAGCAATCAGCCCCAGCATTTT
j_gene: TRBJ2-1; v_gene: TRBV25-1; abundance: -; d_gene: TRBD2; CDR3aa: CASSEFGGVGDYNEQFF; CDR3nt: TGTGCCAGCAGTGAATTTGGGGGGGTTGGGGACTACAATGAGCAGTTCTTC
j_gene: TRBJ1-1; v_gene: TRBV19; abundance: -; d_gene: TRBD1; CDR3aa: CASSRARGALEAFF; CDR3nt: TGTGCCAGTAGTAGGGCCAGGGGGGCTTTAGAAGCTTTCTTT
j_gene: TRBJ1-4; v_gene: TRBV13; abundance: -; d_gene: TRBD1; CDR3aa: CASSPSGQGDEKLFF; CDR3nt: TGTGCCAGCAGCCCCTCGGGACAGGGTGATGAAAAACTGTTTTTT
j_gene: TRBJ1-2; v_gene: TRBV14; abundance: -; d_gene: TRBD1; CDR3aa: CASRDTGQGAYGYTF; CDR3nt: TGTGCCAGCAGAGATACGGGACAGGGGGCCTATGGCTACACCTTC